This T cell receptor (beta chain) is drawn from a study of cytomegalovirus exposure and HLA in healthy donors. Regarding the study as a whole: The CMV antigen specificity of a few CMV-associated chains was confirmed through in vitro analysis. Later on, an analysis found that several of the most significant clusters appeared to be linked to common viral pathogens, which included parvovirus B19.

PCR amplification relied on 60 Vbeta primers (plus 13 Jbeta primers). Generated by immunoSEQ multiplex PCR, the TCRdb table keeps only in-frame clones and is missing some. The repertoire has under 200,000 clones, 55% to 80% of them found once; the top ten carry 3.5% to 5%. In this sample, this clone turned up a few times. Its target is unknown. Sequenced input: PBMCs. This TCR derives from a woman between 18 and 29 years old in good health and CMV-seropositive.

This CDR3 reads CATGRSGRHTDTQYF. Here the CDR3 DNA reads TGTGCCACGGGTCGCAGCGGGCGTCATACAGATACGCAGTATTTT. The genes are TRBV9 and TRBJ2-3; possibly TRBD2 for D (6 bases). Germline CDR1 reads SGDLS; CDR2 reads YYNGEE. V was shortened by 9 bases and J by 3 bases, with 20 bases between the two germline ends. The CDR3 sequence is 15 residues long.